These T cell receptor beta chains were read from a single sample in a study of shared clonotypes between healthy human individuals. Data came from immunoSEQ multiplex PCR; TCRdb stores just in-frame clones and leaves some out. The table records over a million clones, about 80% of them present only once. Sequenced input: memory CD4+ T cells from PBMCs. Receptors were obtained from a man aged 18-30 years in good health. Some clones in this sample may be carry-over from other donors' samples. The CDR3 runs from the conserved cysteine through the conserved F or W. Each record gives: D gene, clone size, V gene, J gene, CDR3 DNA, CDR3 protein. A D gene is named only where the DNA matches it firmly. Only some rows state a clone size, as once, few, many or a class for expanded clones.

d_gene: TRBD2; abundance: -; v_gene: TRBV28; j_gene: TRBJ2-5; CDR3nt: TGTGCCAGCAGTTTGGCGGGGGGTCGGGAGACCCAGTACTTC; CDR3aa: CASSLAGGRETQYF
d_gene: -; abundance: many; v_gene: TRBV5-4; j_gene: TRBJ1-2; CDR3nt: TGTGCCAGCAGCTTGTCGGCCCTATGGGGCTACACCTTC; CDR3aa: CASSLSALWGYTF
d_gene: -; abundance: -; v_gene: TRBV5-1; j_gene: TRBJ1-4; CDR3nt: TGCGCCAGCAGCTTAGGAGGGTCCGGTGAAAAACTGTTTTTT; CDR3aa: CASSLGGSGEKLFF
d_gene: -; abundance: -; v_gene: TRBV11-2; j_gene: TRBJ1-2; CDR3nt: TGTGCCAGCAGCTTCTCCTATGGCTACACCTTC; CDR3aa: CASSFSYGYTF
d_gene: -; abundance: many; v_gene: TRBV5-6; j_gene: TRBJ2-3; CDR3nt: TGTGCCAGCAGCTACTGGGTCTCCACAGATACGCAGTATTTT; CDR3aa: CASSYWVSTDTQYF
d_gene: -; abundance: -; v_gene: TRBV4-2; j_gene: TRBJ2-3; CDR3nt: TGTGCCAGCAGCCGCAGGATGACAGACACAGATACGCAGTATTTT; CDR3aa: CASSRRMTDTDTQYF
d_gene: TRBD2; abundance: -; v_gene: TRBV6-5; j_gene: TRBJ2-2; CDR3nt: TGTGCCAGCAGGCGGACTAGCGGGAGTACCGGGGAGCTGTTTTTT; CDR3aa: CASRRTSGSTGELFF
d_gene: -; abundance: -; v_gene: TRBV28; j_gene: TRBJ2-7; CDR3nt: TGTGCCAGCAGTCCCACTTCATGGACCTACGAGCAGTACTTC; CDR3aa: CASSPTSWTYEQYF
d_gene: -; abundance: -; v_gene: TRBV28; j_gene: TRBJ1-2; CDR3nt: TGTGCCAGCAGTGCCCCCTTGAGGGGAGGGTATGGCTACACCTTC; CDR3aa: CASSAPLRGGYGYTF
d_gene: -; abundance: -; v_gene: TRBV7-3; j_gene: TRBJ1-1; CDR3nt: TGTGCCAGCAGCTTAGGGGGCAGGGGGAACACTGAAGCTTTCTTT; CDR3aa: CASSLGGRGNTEAFF
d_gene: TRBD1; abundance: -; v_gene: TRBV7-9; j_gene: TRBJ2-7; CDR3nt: TGTGCCAGCAGCTTAGGCTGGGGGAGGACAGGGAGTATGTACGAGCAGTACTTC; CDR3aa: CASSLGWGRTGSMYEQYF
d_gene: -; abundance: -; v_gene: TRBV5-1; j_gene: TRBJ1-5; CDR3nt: TGCGCCAGCAGCTTGGGGGCCGATCAGCCCCAGCATTTT; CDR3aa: CASSLGADQPQHF
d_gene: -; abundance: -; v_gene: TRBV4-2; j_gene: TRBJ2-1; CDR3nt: TGTGCCAGCAGCCAACCGGGACGCGGATACAATGAGCAGTTCTTC; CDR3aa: CASSQPGRGYNEQFF
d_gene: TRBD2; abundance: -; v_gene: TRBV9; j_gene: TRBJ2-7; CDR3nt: TGTGCCAGCAGCGCCTCTAGCAGAGCGGGAGGGCTGGAGCAGTACTTC; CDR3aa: CASSASSRAGGLEQYF
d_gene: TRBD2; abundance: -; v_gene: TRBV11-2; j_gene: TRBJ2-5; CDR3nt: TGTGCCAGCAGCCCGAGCAGGCAGCGGGGGGGGACCCAGTACTTC; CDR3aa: CASSPSRQRGGTQYF
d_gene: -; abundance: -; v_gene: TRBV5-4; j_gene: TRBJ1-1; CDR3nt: TGTGCCAGCAGCTTGAGCCAGTCTGGAACTGAAGCTTTCTTT; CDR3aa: CASSLSQSGTEAFF
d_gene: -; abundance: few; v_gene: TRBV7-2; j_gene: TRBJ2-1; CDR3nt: TGTGCCAGCAGCTTATGGGCGTTTGGTCAGAGTGAGCAGTTCTTC; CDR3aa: CASSLWAFGQSEQFF
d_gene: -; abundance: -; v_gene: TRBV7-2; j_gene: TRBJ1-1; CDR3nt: TGTGCCAGCAGCTCGGACCGGAACCGGAACACTGAAGCTTTCTTT; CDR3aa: CASSSDRNRNTEAFF
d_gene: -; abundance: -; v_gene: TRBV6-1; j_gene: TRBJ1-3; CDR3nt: TGTGCCAGCGGGTGGGGGGGCTCTGGAAACACCATATATTTT; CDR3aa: CASGWGGSGNTIYF
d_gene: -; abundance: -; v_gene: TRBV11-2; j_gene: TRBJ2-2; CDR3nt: TGTGCCAGCAGCTTTTCCGAGGGTGGGGAGCTGTTTTTT; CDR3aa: CASSFSEGGELFF
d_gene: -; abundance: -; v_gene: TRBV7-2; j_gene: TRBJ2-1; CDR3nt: TGTGCCAGCAGTGGAGGGGGGTCCCTCGAGCAGTTCTTC; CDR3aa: CASSGGGSLEQFF
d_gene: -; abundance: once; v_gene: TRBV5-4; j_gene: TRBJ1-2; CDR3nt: TGTGCCAGCAGCCCCCGGGGCCAGTCGTCTGGCTACACCTTC; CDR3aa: CASSPRGQSSGYTF
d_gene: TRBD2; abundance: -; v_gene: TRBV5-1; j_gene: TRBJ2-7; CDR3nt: TGCGCCAGCAGCTTGGTAGCGGGATTCTCCGAGCAGTACTTC; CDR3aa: CASSLVAGFSEQYF
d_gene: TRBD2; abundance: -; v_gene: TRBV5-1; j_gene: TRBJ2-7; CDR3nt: TGCGCCAGCAGCCGGACTAGCGGGCTCAGCTCCTACGAGCAGTACTTC; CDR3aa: CASSRTSGLSSYEQYF
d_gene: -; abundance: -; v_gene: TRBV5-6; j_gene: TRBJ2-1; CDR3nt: TGTGCCAGCAGCTTGGACGGGGACAATGAGCAGTTCTTC; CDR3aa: CASSLDGDNEQFF
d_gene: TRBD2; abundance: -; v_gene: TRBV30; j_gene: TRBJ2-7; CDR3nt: TGTGCCTGGAGTGTATGGGCTAGCGGGAGGCAGTCCTACGAGCAGTACTTC; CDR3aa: CAWSVWASGRQSYEQYF
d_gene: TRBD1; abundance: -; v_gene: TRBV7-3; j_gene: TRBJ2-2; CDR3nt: TGTGCCAGCAGCTTACAGGGGGTAACCGGGGAGCTGTTTTTT; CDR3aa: CASSLQGVTGELFF
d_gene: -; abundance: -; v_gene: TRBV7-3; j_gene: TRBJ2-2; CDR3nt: TGTGCCAGCAGCTCCGTCCACACCGGGGAGCTGTTTTTT; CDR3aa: CASSSVHTGELFF
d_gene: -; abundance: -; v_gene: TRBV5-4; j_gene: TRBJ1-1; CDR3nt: TGTGCCAGCAGCGATGGGCAACCCCGGGGCACTGAAGCTTTCTTT; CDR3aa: CASSDGQPRGTEAFF
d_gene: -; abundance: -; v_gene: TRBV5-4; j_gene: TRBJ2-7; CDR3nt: TGTGCCAGCAGCGAAAACTCGGGACCCCGATACCCCTACGAGCAGTACTTC; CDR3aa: CASSENSGPRYPYEQYF
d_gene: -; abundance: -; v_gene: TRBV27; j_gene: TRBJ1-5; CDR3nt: TGTGCCAGCAGTCTTACGGGAAGGAATCAGCCCCAGCATTTT; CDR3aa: CASSLTGRNQPQHF
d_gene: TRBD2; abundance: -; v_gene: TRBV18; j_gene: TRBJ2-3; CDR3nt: TGTGCCAGCTCACCGTCAGCGGGAGTGGAAGATACGCAGTATTTT; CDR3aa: CASSPSAGVEDTQYF
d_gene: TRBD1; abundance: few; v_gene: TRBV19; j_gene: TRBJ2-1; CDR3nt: TGTGCCAGTAGCCCGGGACAGGGGGGCACCTACAATGAGCAGTTCTTC; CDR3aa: CASSPGQGGTYNEQFF
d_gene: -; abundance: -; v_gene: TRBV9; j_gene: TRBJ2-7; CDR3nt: TGTGCCAGCAGCGTAGCCTACCCCCCTTACTACGAGCAGTACTTC; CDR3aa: CASSVAYPPYYEQYF
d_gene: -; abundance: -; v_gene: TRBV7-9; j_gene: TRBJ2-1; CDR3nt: TGTGCCAGCAGCTTAGGGGGCTTCGCCTACAATGAGCAGTTCTTC; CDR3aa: CASSLGGFAYNEQFF
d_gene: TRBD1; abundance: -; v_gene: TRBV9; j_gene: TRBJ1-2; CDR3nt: TGTGCCAGCGCTAGACAGGGGGCGGAATATGGCTACACCTTC; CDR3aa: CASARQGAEYGYTF
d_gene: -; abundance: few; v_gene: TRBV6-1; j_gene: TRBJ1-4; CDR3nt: TGTGCCAGCAGGGAAGGCGCAACCCTGGGTGAAAAACTGTTTTTT; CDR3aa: CASREGATLGEKLFF